This entry concerns a single T cell receptor beta chain. The source of the sample is a study of long-term antiretroviral therapy in people with HIV. Treatment locations for all participants with HIV were in the United States. Sequencing used immunoSEQ v3.0 at survey level. TCRdb's table, derived via immunoSEQ multiplex PCR, lists solely in-frame clones and lacks some. The sample lists tens of thousands of clones, 81% occurring once. Sequencing used unsorted PBMCs, obtained 1.5 years after starting antiretroviral therapy. This TCR derives from a man aged 25-45 years with HIV.

The CDR3 DNA sequence: TGTGCCAGCAGCTCTGGACGGACCGGGGGCGAGCAGTACTTC. It yields the protein CASSSGRTGGEQYF. This chain uses TRBV28 with TRBJ2-7, with D perhaps matching TRBD2 (6 bases). The CDR3 has 14 amino acids. Looked up from germline, CDR1 is MDHEN and CDR2 is SYDVKM. The V end was cut by 6 bases, the J end by 6 bases, with 18 bases between.